Only a few counts were recorded for the clone carrying this T cell receptor (beta chain). The sample originates from a study of human T cells and chemical hapten exposure. Deletions cut 0 bases from V and 13 bases from J, with 14 bases between. This CDR3 is 13 amino acids long. The V gene's germline CDR1 is LGHDT and CDR2 YNNKEL (reference sequence). Regarding time point: pre-sensitization, week 0. As to treatment: therapeutic diphenylcyclopropenone sensitization with weekly scalp DPC. In TCRdb, the RACE reads were re-called with MiXCR into one record per CDR3 protein. The sample consists of some 98,000 distinct CDR3 sequences, 9.5% to 14% of them appearing once.

Sequenced here: whole blood, sampled in connection with sensitization to the hapten diphenylcyclopropenone (DPC). This receptor was identified in a woman aged 55-75 years with alopecia areata. Some clones in this sample may be carry-over from other donors' samples. V is TRBV3-1 and J is TRBJ2-3; either TRBD1 or TRBD2 may supply D (5 bases each). Here the CDR3 reads CASSQDMSRGEYF. In nucleotides, the CDR3 is TGTGCCAGCAGCCAAGATATGTCGAGAGGGGAGTATTTT.